Following are 2 T cell receptor beta chains from one sample sequenced in a study of T cell responses to AZD1222 COVID-19 vaccine. The data were produced by immunoSEQ multiplex PCR, yet TCRdb's version contains in-frame clones alone and is incomplete. In the table there are 100,000 to 150,000 clones, approximately 89% of which are singletons. The material sequenced was peripheral blood, taken on day 0 of AZD1222 vaccination. The receptors were sampled from an adult in good health.

The chain joins TRBV15 to TRBJ1-5; D gene ambiguous. CDR1 and CDR2 (germline): LNHNV, YYDKDF (reference sequence). The CDR3 runs 14 residues. The germline V and J ends were trimmed by 1 base and 5 bases, with 9 bases remaining between them. In nucleotides, the CDR3 is TGTGCCACCAGCAGAGTTGTGGAGGATCAGCCCCAGCATTTT. Protein product: CATSRVVEDQPQHF.

The rearrangement uses TRBV12-3 or TRBV12-4 and TRBJ1-2, with D uncertain. With 3 bases removed from V and 4 bases from J, the gap between germline ends came to 9 bases. The CDR3 has 13 amino acids. CDR3 coding DNA: TGTGCCAGCAGTTTCCCGGGCGGCTATGGCTACACCTTC. Its protein product is CASSFPGGYGYTF.